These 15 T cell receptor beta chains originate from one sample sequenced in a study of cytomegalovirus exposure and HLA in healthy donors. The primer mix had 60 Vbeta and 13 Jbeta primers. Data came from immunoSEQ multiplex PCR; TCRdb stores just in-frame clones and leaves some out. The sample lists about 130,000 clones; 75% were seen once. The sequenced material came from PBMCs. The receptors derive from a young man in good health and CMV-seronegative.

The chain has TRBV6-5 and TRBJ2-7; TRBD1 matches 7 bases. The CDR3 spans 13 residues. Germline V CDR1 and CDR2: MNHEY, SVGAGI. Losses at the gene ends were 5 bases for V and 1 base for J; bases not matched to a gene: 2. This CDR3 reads CASSPTGSYEQYF. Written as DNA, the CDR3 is TGTGCCAGCAGTCCGACAGGGTCCTACGAGCAGTACTTC.

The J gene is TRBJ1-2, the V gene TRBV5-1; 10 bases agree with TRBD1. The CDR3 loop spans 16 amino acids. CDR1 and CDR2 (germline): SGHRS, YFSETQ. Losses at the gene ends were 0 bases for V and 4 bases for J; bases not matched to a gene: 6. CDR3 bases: TGCGCCAGCAGCTTGGCGGGGACAGGGGAGGGCTATGGCTACACCTTC. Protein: CASSLAGTGEGYGYTF.

The CDR3 nucleotides read TGTGCCAGCAGTCAGGGGGCCAACTACACCTTC. Residues: CASSQGANYTF. V is TRBV6-5 and J is TRBJ1-2, with TRBD1 matching over 8 bases. Per germline, CDR1 MNHEY and CDR2 SVGAGI. V dropped 5 bases and J dropped 10; count of bases not matched to a gene: 3. CDR3 length: 11 residues.

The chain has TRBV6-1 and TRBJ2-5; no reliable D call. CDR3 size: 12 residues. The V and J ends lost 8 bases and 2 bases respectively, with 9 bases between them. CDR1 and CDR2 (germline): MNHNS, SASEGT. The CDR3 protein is CASSGYQETQYF. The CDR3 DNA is TGTGCCAGCTCAGGTTATCAAGAGACCCAGTACTTC.

CDR3: CASSVVVGGGGLNEQFF. The DNA for the CDR3 is TGTGCCAGCAGCGTAGTAGTGGGAGGGGGGGGGCTTAATGAGCAGTTCTTC. This chain links TRBV9 with TRBJ2-1, with D possibly matching TRBD2 (7 bases). Germline V gene lookup returns CDR1 SGDLS and CDR2 YYNGEE. The CDR3 covers 17 residues. V dropped 0 bases and J dropped 7 bases, with 20 bases sitting between them.

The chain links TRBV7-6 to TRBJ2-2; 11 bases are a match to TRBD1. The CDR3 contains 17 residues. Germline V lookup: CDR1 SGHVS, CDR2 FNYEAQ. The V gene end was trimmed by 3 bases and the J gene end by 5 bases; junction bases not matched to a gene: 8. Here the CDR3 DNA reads TGTGCCAGCAGCTTCCCTCCGGGACAGGGGGTAACCGGGGAGCTGTTTTTT. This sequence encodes CASSFPPGQGVTGELFF.

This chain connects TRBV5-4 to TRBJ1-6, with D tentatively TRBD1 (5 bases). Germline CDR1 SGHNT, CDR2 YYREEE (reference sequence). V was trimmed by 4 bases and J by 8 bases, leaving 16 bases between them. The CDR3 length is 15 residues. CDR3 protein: CASSTGSRVDSPLHF. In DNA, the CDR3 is TGTGCCAGCAGCACTGGTTCCAGGGTTGATTCACCCCTCCACTTT.

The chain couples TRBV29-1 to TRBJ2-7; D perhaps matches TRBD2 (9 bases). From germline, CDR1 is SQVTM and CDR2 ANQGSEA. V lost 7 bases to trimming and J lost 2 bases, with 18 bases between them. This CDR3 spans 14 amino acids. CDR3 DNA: TGCAGCGCCCAGGGGGCGGGAGGGCCCTACGAGCAGTACTTC. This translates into CSAQGAGGPYEQYF.

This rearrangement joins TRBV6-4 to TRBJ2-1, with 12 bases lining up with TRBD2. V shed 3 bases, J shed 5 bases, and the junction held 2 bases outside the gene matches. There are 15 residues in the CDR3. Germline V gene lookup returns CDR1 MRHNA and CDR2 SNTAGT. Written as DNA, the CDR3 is TGTGCCAGCAGTGAACTAGCGGGAGGCCACAATGAGCAGTTCTTC. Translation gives CASSELAGGHNEQFF.

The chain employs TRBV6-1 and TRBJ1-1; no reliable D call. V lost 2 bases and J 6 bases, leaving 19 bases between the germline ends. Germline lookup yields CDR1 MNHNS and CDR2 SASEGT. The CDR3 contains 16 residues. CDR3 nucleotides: TGTGCCAGCAGTGAACTGGATCGGGGTTCTCGACCTGAAGCTTTCTTT. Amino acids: CASSELDRGSRPEAFF.

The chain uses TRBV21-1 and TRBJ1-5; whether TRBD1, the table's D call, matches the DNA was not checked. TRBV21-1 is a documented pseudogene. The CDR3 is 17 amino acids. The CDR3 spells CPSPLGQGLGGVAPQHF. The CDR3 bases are TGTCCCAGCCCCCTTGGACAGGGGTTGGGTGGGGTGGCGCCCCAGCATTTT.

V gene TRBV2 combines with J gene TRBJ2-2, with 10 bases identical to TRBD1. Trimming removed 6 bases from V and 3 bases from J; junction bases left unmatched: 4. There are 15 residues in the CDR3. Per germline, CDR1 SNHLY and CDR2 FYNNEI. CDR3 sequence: CASRSGTGDTGELFF. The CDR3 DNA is TGTGCCAGCAGATCCGGGACAGGGGACACCGGGGAGCTGTTTTTT.

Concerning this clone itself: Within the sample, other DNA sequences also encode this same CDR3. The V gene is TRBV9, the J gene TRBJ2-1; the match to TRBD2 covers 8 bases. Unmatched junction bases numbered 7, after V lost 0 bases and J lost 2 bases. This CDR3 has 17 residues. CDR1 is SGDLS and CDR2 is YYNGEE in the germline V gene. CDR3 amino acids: CASSVGGNSGAYNEQFF. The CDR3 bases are TGTGCCAGCAGCGTAGGGGGGAATAGCGGGGCCTACAATGAGCAGTTCTTC.

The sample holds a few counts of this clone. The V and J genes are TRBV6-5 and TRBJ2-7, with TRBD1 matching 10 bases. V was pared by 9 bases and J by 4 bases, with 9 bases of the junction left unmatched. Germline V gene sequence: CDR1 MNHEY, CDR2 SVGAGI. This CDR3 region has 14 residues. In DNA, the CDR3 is TGTGCCAGTCGAATGACAGGGGGCAGGTACGAGCAGTACTTC. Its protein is CASRMTGGRYEQYF.

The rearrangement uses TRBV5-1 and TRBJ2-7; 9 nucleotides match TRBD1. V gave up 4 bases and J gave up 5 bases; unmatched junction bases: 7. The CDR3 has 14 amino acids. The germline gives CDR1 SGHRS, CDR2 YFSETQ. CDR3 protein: CASSAGTGSHEQYF. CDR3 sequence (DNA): TGCGCCAGCAGCGCCGGGACAGGGTCTCACGAGCAGTACTTC. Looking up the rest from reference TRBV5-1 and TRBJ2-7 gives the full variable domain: KAGVTQTPRYLIKTRGQQVTLSCSPISGHRSVSWYQQTPGQGLQFLFEYFSETQRNKGNFPGRFSGRQFSNSRSEMNVSTLELGDSALYLCASSAGTGSHEQYFGPGTRLTVT.